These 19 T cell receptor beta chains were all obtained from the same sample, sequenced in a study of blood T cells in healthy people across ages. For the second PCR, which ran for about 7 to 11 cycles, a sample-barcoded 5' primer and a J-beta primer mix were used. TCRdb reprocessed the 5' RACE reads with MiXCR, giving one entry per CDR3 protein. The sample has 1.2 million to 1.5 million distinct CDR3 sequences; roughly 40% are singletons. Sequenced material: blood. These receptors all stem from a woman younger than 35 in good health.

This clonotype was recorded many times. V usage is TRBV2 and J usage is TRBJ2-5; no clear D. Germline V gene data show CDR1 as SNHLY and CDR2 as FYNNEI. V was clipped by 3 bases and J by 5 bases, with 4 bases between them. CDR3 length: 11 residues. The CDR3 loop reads CASSDYETQYF. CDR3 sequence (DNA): TGTGCCAGCAGTGACTACGAGACCCAGTACTTC. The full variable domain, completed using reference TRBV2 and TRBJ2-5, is EPEVTQTPSHQVTQMGQEVILRCVPISNHLYFYWYRQILGQKVEFLVSFYNNEISEKSEIFDDQFSVERPDGSNFTLKIRSTKLEDSAMYFCASSDYETQYFGPGTRLLVL.

CDR3 in amino acids: CASSFGTKSEKLFF. CDR3 bases: TGTGCCAGCAGCTTTGGGACAAAGAGCGAAAAACTGTTTTTT. This chain links TRBV7-9 with TRBJ1-4, with TRBD1 as a possible D gene (6 bases). Trimming left V 3 bases short and J 8 bases short, with 13 bases between. The CDR3 is 14 amino acids. The germline V gene has CDR1 SEHNR and CDR2 FQNEAQ (reference sequence).

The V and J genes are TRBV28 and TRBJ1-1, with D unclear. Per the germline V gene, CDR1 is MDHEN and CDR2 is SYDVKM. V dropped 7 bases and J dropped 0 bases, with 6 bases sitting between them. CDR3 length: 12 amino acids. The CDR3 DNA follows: TGTGCCAGCAACGAATTGAACACTGAAGCTTTCTTT. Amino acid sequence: CASNELNTEAFF.

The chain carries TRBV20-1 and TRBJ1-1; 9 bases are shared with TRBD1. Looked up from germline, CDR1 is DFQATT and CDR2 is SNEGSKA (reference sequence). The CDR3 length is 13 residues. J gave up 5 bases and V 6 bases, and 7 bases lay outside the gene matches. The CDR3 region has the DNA TGCAGTGCCAGGGACAGGGTAATGACTGAAGCTTTCTTT. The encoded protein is CSARDRVMTEAFF.

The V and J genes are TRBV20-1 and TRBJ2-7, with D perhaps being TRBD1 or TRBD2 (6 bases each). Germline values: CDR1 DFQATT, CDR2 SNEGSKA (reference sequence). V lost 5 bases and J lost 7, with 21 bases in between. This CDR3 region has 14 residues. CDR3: CSAPRGALYNEQYF. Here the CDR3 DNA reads TGCAGTGCTCCAAGGGGGGCCCTATACAATGAGCAGTACTTC.

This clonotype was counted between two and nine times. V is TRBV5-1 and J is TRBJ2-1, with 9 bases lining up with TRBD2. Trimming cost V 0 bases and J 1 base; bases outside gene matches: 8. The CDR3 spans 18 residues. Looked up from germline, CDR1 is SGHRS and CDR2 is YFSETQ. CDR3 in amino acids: CASSLVASGTLSYNEQFF. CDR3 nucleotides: TGCGCCAGCAGCTTGGTTGCTAGCGGGACGCTATCCTACAATGAGCAGTTCTTC. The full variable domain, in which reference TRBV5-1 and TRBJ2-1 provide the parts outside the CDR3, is KAGVTQTPRYLIKTRGQQVTLSCSPISGHRSVSWYQQTPGQGLQFLFEYFSETQRNKGNFPGRFSGRQFSNSRSEMNVSTLELGDSALYLCASSLVASGTLSYNEQFFGPGTRLTVL.

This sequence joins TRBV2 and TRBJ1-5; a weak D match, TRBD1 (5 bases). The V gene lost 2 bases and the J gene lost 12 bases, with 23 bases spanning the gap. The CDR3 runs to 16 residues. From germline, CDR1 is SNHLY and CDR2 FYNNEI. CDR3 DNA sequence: TGTGCCAGCAGTGAATGGTACAGAGGATCCCAGGGCAGCCAGCATTTT. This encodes CASSEWYRGSQGSQHF.

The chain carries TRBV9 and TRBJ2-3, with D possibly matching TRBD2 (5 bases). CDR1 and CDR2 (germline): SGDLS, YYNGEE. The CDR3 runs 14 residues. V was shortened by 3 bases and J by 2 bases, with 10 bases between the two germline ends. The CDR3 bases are TGTGCCAGCAGCGCGAAGCGGAACACAGATACGCAGTATTTT. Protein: CASSAKRNTDTQYF.

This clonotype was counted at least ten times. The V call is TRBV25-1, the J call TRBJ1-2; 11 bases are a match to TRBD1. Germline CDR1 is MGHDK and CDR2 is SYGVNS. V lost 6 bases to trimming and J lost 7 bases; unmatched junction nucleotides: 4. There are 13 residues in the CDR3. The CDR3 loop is CASRKGTGGGYTF. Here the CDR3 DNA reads TGTGCCAGCAGGAAGGGGACAGGGGGTGGCTACACCTTC.

The CDR3 reads CASSPSDRLGGSQPQHF. The CDR3 DNA reads as TGCGCCAGCAGCCCATCAGACCGATTGGGAGGTAGTCAGCCCCAGCATTTT. This chain uses TRBV5-1 with TRBJ1-5; no clear D. CDR3 length equals 17 residues. Between the trimmed V and J ends, which lost 4 bases and 6 bases, there was a span of 23 bases. Germline CDR1 reads SGHRS; CDR2 reads YFSETQ.

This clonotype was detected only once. The CDR3 loop reads CATSRVLWSEAFF. CDR3 bases: TGTGCCACCAGCAGAGTGTTATGGAGTGAAGCTTTCTTT. The chain is built from TRBV15 and TRBJ1-1; D is unclear. The CDR3 covers 13 residues. The V gene lost 1 base and the J gene lost 7 bases, with 10 bases spanning the gap. Germline V CDR1 and CDR2: LNHNV, YYDKDF (reference sequence).

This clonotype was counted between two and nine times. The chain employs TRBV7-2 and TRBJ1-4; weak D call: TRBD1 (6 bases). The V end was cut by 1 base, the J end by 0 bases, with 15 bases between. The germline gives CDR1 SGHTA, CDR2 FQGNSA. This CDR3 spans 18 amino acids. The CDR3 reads CASSLEGRRDTTNEKLFF. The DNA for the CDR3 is TGTGCCAGCAGCTTAGAAGGCCGCAGGGACACAACTAATGAAAAACTGTTTTTT.

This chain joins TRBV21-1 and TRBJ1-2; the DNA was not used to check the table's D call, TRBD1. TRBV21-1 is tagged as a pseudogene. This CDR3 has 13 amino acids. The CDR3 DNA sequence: TGTGCCAGCGATCAGCCAGGGGGCGGCGGCTACACCTTC. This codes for CASDQPGGGGYTF.

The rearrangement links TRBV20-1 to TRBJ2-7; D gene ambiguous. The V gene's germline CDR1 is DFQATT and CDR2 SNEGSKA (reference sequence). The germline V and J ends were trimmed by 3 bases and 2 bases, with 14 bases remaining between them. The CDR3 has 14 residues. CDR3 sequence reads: CSARNLYPPYEQYF. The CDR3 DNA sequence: TGCAGTGCTAGGAATTTATATCCCCCCTACGAGCAGTACTTC.

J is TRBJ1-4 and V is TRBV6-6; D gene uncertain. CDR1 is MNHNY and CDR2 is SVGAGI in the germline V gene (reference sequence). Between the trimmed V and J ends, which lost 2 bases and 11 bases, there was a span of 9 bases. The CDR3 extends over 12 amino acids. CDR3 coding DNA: TGTGCCAGCAGTTACAGGGAGGAGAAACTGTTTTTT. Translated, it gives CASSYREEKLFF.

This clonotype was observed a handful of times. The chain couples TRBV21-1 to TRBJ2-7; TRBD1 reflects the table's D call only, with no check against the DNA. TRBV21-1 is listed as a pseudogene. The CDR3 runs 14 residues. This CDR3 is CASSKVLFFYEQYF. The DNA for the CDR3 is TGTGCCAGCAGCAAAGTCCTGTTCTTCTACGAGCAGTACTTC.

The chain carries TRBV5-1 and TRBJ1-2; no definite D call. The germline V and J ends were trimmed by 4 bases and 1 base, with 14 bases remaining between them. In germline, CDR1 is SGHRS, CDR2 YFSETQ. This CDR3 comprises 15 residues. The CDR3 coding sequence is TGCGCCAGCAGCCCGAGTGTTTCCAATAACTATGGCTACACCTTC. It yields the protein CASSPSVSNNYGYTF.

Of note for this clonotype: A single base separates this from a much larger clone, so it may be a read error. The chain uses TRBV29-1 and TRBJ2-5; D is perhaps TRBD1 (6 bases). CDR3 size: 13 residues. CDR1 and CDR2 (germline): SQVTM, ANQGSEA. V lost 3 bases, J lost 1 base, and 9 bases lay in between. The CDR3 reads CSVDSRGQETQYF. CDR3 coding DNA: TGCAGCGTTGACAGCAGGGGCCAAGAGACCCAGTACTTC.

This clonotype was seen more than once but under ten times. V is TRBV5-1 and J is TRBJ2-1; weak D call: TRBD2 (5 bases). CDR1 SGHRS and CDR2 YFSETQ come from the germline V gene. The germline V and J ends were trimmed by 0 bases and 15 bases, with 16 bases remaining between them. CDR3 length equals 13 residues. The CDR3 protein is CASSLVAGSPLFF. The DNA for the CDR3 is TGCGCCAGCAGCTTGGTGGCGGGCTCCCCCCTGTTCTTC.